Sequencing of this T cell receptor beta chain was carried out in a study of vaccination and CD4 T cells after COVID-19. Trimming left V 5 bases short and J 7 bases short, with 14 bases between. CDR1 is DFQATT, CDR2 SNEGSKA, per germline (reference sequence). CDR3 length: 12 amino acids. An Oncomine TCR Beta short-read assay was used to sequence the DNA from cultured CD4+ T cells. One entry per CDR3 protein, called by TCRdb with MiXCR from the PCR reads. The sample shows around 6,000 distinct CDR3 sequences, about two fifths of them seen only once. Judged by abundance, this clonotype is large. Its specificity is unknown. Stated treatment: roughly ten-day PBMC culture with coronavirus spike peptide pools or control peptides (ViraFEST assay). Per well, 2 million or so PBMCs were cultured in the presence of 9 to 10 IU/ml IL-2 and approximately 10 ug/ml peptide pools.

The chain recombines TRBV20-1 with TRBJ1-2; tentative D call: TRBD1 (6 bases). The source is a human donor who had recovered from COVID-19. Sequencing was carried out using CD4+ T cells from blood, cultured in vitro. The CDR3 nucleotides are TGCAGTGCTGCCCCACAGGGCGCTGGCTACACCTTC. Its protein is CSAAPQGAGYTF.